This TCR beta chain was captured by sequencing in a study of T cells in Graves' hyperthyroidism and ophthalmopathy. General study findings and limits: The blood repertoire included most of the expanded thyroid clonotypes above 0.001.

Amplification of TCR beta CDR3 regions used RNA as the template. Primed by the HTBI set, a first-round RT-PCR was run on the TCR CDR3. Each CDR3 protein gets one entry after TCRdb re-called the multiplex PCR reads with MiXCR. The data contain 500,000 or so distinct CDR3 sequences, approximately 17% of them singletons. CDR1 is SGHDT and CDR2 is YYEEEE in the germline V gene. This CDR3 has 17 amino acids. J gave up 6 bases and V 2 bases, and 12 bases lay outside the gene matches. Points on this clonotype: Its target is unknown.

Sequencing input: blood. V and J are TRBV5-6 and TRBJ1-5, with TRBD1 matching over 9 bases. The TCR was taken from a woman aged 18-35 years with Graves' ophthalmopathy. The CDR3 spells CASSLLSGTGGTQPQHF. CDR3 bases: TGTGCCAGCAGCTTACTTTCCGGAACAGGGGGCACTCAGCCCCAGCATTTT.